The 9 T cell receptor beta chains listed next were all sequenced from one sample in a study of human T cells and chemical hapten exposure. MiXCR, applied by TCRdb to the RACE reads, yields one record per CDR3 protein. The sample has more than 80,000 distinct CDR3 sequences, under 14% seen once. Indicated time point: pre-sensitization, week 0. Treatment: therapeutic diphenylcyclopropenone sensitization with weekly scalp DPC. The sample in question was whole blood, obtained in connection with sensitization to the hapten diphenylcyclopropenone (DPC). These receptors were obtained from a woman in her fifties or sixties with alopecia areata. Some clones in this sample may be carry-over from other donors' samples.

This clonotype appeared many times. The V gene is TRBV12-3 or TRBV12-4, the J gene TRBJ1-2, with a weak D call TRBD1 (5 bases). The V and J ends lost 0 bases and 2 bases respectively, with 7 bases between them. The CDR3 length is 14 residues. In nucleotides, the CDR3 is TGTGCCAGCAGTTTAGCCGCAGGGAACTATGGCTACACCTTC. As protein: CASSLAAGNYGYTF.

At least ten counts were recorded for this clonotype. V gene TRBV6-1 combines with J gene TRBJ1-1; D not resolved. Germline values: CDR1 MNHNS, CDR2 SASEGT. Trimming cost V 11 bases and J 5 bases, with 12 bases left between them. The CDR3 contains 11 residues. CDR3 sequence reads: CACRGGTEAFF. CDR3 nucleotide sequence: TGTGCCTGCCGGGGAGGGACTGAAGCTTTCTTT.

This clonotype has a handful of counts. At one of its ends the junction is not consistent with the germline gene, which may arise from a read error. The rearrangement joins TRBV7-8 to TRBJ2-5; 11 nucleotides agree with TRBD1. Germline loops: CDR1 SGHVS, CDR2 FQNEAQ. CDR3 size: 14 residues. The CDR3 DNA follows: TGTTCCAGCAGCCGGGACAGGGGGCAAGAGACCCAGTACTTC. It codes for CSSSRDRGQETQYF.

The CDR3 loop reads CSVAGTLNTEAFF. CDR3 coding DNA: TGCAGCGTTGCAGGCACCTTGAACACTGAAGCTTTCTTT. The chain is built from TRBV29-1 and TRBJ1-1, with D unclear. CDR1 SQVTM and CDR2 ANQGSEA come from the germline V gene. V gave up 4 bases and J gave up 0 bases, with 9 bases separating them. This CDR3 has 13 amino acids.

Many counts were recorded for this clonotype. J is TRBJ2-1 and V is TRBV10-3, with a possible D match to TRBD2 (6 bases). This CDR3 contains 14 residues. Germline values: CDR1 ENHRY, CDR2 SYGVKD. Trimming shortened V by 2 bases and J by 9 bases, and 14 bases separated the two germline ends. This CDR3 is CAISEREESAEQFF. DNA of the CDR3: TGTGCCATCAGTGAGAGGGAGGAGTCGGCTGAGCAGTTCTTC.

This clonotype was counted many times. The rearrangement uses TRBV10-3 and TRBJ2-3, with TRBD1 as a possible D gene (6 bases). This CDR3 has 13 amino acids. CDR1 and CDR2 from the germline V gene are ENHRY and SYGVKD. Trimming removed 0 bases from V and 6 bases from J, with 7 bases in between. The CDR3 DNA follows: TGTGCCATCAGTGAGTCGGGGGCTGATACGCAGTATTTT. This gives the protein CAISESGADTQYF.

The table lists this clonotype with many counts. The chain uses TRBV5-1 and TRBJ2-3; D gene uncertain. The V gene's germline CDR1 is SGHRS and CDR2 YFSETQ. Trimming removed 5 bases from V and 3 bases from J, with 7 bases in between. The CDR3 extends over 12 amino acids. The CDR3 nucleotides read TGCGCCAGCAGTTGGATGACAGATACGCAGTATTTT. It yields the protein CASSWMTDTQYF.

The sample holds many counts of this clonotype. The rearrangement links TRBV20-1 to TRBJ1-3, with D perhaps TRBD1 (6 bases). V dropped 6 bases and J dropped 4 bases, with 19 bases sitting between them. CDR3 length: 15 residues. The germline V gene encodes CDR1 DFQATT and CDR2 SNEGSKA (reference sequence). The CDR3 protein is CSALRIGTRGNTIYF. The CDR3 coding sequence is TGCAGTGCCCTACGTATCGGGACACGCGGAAACACCATATATTTT.

This clonotype was picked up many times. The chain is built from TRBV14 and TRBJ2-7; TRBD2 matches 8 bases. The CDR3 is 14 residues long. Germline-derived CDR1 and CDR2 are SGHDN and FVKESK. Trimming took 4 bases from V and 7 from J; bases not matched to a gene: 9. This CDR3 reads CASSLAGGKREQYF. The CDR3 nucleotides are TGTGCCAGCAGCCTGGCGGGGGGCAAGAGGGAGCAGTACTTC.